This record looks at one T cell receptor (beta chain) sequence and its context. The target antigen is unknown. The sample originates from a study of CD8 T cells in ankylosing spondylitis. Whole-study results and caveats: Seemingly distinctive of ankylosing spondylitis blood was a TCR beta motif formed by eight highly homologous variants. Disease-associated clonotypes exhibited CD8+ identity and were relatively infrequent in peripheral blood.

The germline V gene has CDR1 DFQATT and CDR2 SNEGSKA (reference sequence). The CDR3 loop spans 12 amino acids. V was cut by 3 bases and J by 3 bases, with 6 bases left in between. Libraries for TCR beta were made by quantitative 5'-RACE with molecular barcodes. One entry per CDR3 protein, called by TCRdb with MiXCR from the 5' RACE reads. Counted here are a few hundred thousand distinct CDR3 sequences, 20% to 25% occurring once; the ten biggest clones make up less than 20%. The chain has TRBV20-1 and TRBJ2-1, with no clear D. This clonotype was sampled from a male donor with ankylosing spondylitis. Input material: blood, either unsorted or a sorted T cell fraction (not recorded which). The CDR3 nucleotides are TGCAGTGCTAGGTCGGACTACAATGAGCAGTTCTTC. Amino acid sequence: CSARSDYNEQFF.